The 9 T cell receptor beta chains reported below all come from one sample, sequenced in a study of T cell responses to AZD1222 COVID-19 vaccine (dated by TCRdb to the early 2020s). The time point label on this specimen signifies: baseline before first vaccination. The protocol used for the library was the immunoSEQ multiplex PCR assay. The clones in this table, taken by TCRdb from immuneACCESS, are in-frame only. Not every clone is retained; where verified, under half of the shortfall comes from an unresolved V gene, and the cause of the rest is unknown. This sample has about 140,000 clones in its table, and approximately 85% of those were observed once. The ten largest clones add up to roughly 7.3% of the sample. The sample was peripheral blood, taken on day 0 of AZD1222 vaccination. These receptors were collected from an adult in good health.

The DNA of the CDR3 is TGTGCCAGCAGCGCAGGGACTAGCGGCTTTTCAGATACGCAGTATTTT. Translating gives CASSAGTSGFSDTQYF. This chain joins TRBV7-7 and TRBJ2-3; 11 bases align to TRBD2. This CDR3 comprises 16 residues. Per the germline V gene, CDR1 is SSHAT and CDR2 is FNYEAQ (reference sequence). Trimming took 5 bases from V and 4 from J; bases not matched to a gene: 8.

This chain connects TRBV30 to TRBJ2-3; possibly TRBD1 or TRBD2 for D (5 bases each). V lost 0 bases and J 8 bases, leaving 21 bases between the germline ends. Germline assignment: CDR1 GTSNPN and CDR2 SVGIG (reference sequence). The CDR3 is 16 residues long. The DNA of the CDR3 is TGTGCCTGGAGTGTAGGGACCGCCCGCCAAGCCATTACGCAGTATTTT. Encoded protein: CAWSVGTARQAITQYF.

This chain joins TRBV9 and TRBJ1-4; D is unclear. Germline assignment: CDR1 SGDLS and CDR2 YYNGEE. This CDR3 comprises 17 residues. V was shortened by 0 bases and J by 8 bases, with 20 bases between the two germline ends. This CDR3 is CASSVEGGAEGGEKLFF. In DNA form, the CDR3 reads TGTGCCAGCAGCGTAGAGGGTGGAGCGGAAGGCGGCGAAAAACTGTTTTTT.

This clone was counted a single time. The chain employs TRBV15 and TRBJ1-4; a weak D match, TRBD1 (5 bases). The CDR3 runs to 15 residues. V gave up 1 base and J gave up 9 bases, with 15 bases separating them. CDR1 LNHNV and CDR2 YYDKDF come from the germline V gene (reference sequence). In DNA, the CDR3 is TGTGCCACCAGCAGAGGTGCGGGGCGGGGGAAAAAACTGTTTTTT. Residues: CATSRGAGRGKKLFF.

The chain recombines TRBV15 with TRBJ2-3; 7 nucleotides line up with TRBD2. Germline V lookup: CDR1 LNHNV, CDR2 YYDKDF (reference sequence). The junction had 5 bases not matched to a gene; V was cut back by 1 base and J by 4 bases. The CDR3 extends over 15 amino acids. The DNA for the CDR3 is TGTGCCACCAGCAGAGGGACTAGTGTCCCAGATACGCAGTATTTT. This encodes CATSRGTSVPDTQYF.

J is TRBJ2-1 and V is TRBV3-1 (or the pseudogene TRBV3-2); 7 bases fit TRBD2. This CDR3 comprises 17 residues. Trimming cost V 3 bases and J 7 bases; bases outside gene matches: 15. CDR1 is LGHDT and CDR2 is YNNKEL in the germline V gene (reference sequence). In DNA form, the CDR3 reads TGTGCCAGCAGCCACACCACTTCCGGGACTACAAGGAATGAGCAGTTCTTC. It translates to CASSHTTSGTTRNEQFF.

In regard to this clone: Other DNA sequences of this sample code for an identical CDR3. V and J are TRBV18 and TRBJ2-5; no firm D call. Germline CDR1 KGHSH, CDR2 LQKENI. The CDR3 runs 12 residues. Trimming took off 3 bases at V and 0 bases at J, with 2 bases between the two ends. CDR3 region: CASSPNQETQYF. The CDR3 DNA sequence: TGTGCCAGCTCACCGAACCAAGAGACCCAGTACTTC.

In this sample, this clone turned up many times. The V gene is TRBV3-1 (or the pseudogene TRBV3-2), the J gene TRBJ2-2; D might be TRBD1 (7 bases). Trimming left V 4 bases short and J 6 bases short, with 12 bases between. Looked up from germline, CDR1 is LGHDT and CDR2 is YNNKEL (reference sequence). This CDR3 comprises 14 residues. The CDR3 region has the DNA TGTGCCAGCAGCCTTACAGGGGAGGCCGGGGAGCTGTTTTTT. Its translation: CASSLTGEAGELFF.

This clone was counted between two and nine times. The chain recombines TRBV6-5 with TRBJ1-1; D possibly corresponds to TRBD1 (5 bases). CDR3 length: 15 amino acids. Trimming removed 2 bases from V and 5 bases from J, with 15 bases in between. Germline CDR1 is MNHEY and CDR2 is SVGAGI. In nucleotides, the CDR3 is TGTGCCAGCAGTTACGGTGCAGGGAGGAAGACTGAAGCTTTCTTT. Encoded protein: CASSYGAGRKTEAFF.